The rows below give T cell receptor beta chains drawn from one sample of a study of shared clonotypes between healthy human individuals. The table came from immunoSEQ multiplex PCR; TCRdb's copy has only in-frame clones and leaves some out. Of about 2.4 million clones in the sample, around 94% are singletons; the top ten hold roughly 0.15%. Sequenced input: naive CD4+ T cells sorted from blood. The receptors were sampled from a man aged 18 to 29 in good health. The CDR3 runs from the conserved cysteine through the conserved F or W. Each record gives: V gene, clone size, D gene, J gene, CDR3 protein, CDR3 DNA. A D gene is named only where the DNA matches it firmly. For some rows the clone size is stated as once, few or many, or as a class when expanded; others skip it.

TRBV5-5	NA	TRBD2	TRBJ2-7	CASSHFLAGAGYEQYF	TGTGCCAGCAGCCATTTTCTAGCGGGAGCAGGCTACGAGCAGTACTTC
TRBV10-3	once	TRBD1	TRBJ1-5	CAISYGTGDNQPQHF	TGTGCCATCAGCTATGGGACAGGCGATAATCAGCCCCAGCATTTT
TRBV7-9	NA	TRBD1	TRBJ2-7	CASSLKQGPYEQYF	TGTGCCAGCAGCTTAAAACAGGGGCCCTACGAGCAGTACTTC
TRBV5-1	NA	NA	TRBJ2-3	CASSQIPGPRISTDTQYF	TGCGCCAGCAGCCAAATTCCGGGACCTCGGATAAGCACAGATACGCAGTATTTT
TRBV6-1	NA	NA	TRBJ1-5	CASSVQGTQPQHF	TGTGCCAGCAGTGTACAGGGAACGCAGCCCCAGCATTTT
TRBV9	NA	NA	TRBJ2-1	CASSVGTGGSYNEQFF	TGTGCCAGCAGCGTAGGGACTGGAGGCTCCTACAATGAGCAGTTCTTC
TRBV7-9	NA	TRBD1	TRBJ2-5	CASSEPQGADETQYF	TGTGCCAGCAGCGAACCACAGGGGGCAGATGAGACCCAGTACTTC
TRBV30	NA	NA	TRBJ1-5	CAWSVRGGGQPQHF	TGTGCCTGGAGTGTAAGGGGGGGTGGGCAGCCCCAGCATTTT
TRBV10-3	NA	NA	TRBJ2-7	CAIAGVEGLYEQYF	TGTGCCATCGCCGGGGTCGAGGGCCTCTACGAGCAGTACTTC
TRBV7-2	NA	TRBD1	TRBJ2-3	CASSLDGQGSDTQYF	TGTGCCAGCAGCTTAGATGGACAGGGTTCAGATACGCAGTATTTT
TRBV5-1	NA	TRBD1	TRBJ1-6	CASSLAGQFYSPLHF	TGCGCCAGCAGCTTGGCGGGACAGTTCTATTCACCCCTCCACTTT
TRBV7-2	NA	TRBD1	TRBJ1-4	CASSLALGTANEKLFF	TGTGCCAGCAGCTTAGCGCTCGGGACAGCTAATGAAAAACTGTTTTTT
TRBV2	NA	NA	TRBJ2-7	CASNVGIYEQYF	TGTGCCAGCAATGTGGGGATCTACGAGCAGTACTTC
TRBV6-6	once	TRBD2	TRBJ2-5	CASSYGTSGVKTQYF	TGTGCCAGCAGTTACGGGACTAGCGGGGTTAAGACCCAGTACTTC
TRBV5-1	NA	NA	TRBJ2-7	CASSLWGAHEQYF	TGCGCCAGCAGCTTGTGGGGGGCCCACGAGCAGTACTTC
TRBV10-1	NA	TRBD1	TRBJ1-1	CASRPGTGGTEAFF	TGCGCCAGCAGACCCGGGACAGGGGGAACTGAAGCTTTCTTT
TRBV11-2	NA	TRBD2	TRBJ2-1	CASSLGVRERNEQFF	TGTGCCAGCAGCTTAGGTGTGCGGGAGAGGAATGAGCAGTTCTTC
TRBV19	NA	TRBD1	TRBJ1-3	CASSTPGGGSGNTIYF	TGTGCCAGTAGTACTCCAGGGGGAGGCTCTGGAAACACCATATATTTT
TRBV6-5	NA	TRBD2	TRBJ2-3	CASSYSSGGSTDTQYF	TGTGCCAGCAGTTATTCTAGCGGGGGGAGCACAGATACGCAGTATTTT
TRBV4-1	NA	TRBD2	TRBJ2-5	CASSQPTSGAQETQYF	TGCGCCAGCAGCCAGCCGACTAGCGGGGCCCAAGAGACCCAGTACTTC
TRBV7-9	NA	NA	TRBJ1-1	CASRLKGENTEAFF	TGTGCCAGCAGATTAAAGGGGGAGAACACTGAAGCTTTCTTT
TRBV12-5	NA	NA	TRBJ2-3	CASGPGGFSTDTQYF	TGTGCTAGTGGACCTGGAGGGTTTAGCACAGATACGCAGTATTTT
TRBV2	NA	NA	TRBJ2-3	CASIPFSAGSTDTQYF	TGTGCCAGCATTCCTTTTAGCGCGGGGAGCACAGATACGCAGTATTTT
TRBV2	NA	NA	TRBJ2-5	CASRATGTQYF	TGTGCCAGCCGGGCTACCGGGACCCAGTACTTC
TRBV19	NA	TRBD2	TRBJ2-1	CASSIRALANVYNEQFF	TGTGCCAGTAGTATAAGGGCACTAGCGAACGTCTACAATGAGCAGTTCTTC
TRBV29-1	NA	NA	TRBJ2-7	CSVGDYEQYF	TGCAGCGTGGGGGACTACGAGCAGTACTTC
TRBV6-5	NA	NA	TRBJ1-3	CASSPRGLSGNTIYF	TGTGCCAGCAGTCCCCGGGGACTCTCTGGAAACACCATATATTTT
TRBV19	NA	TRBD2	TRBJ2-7	CASSMGGTGPPYEQYF	TGTGCCAGTAGTATGGGGGGGACGGGACCTCCCTACGAGCAGTACTTC
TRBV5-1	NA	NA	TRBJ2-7	CASSLERTYEQYF	TGCGCCAGCAGCTTAGAGAGAACCTACGAGCAGTACTTC
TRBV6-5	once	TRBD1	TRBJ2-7	CASRGPGQGKEQYF	TGTGCCAGCAGGGGGCCGGGACAGGGTAAAGAGCAGTACTTC
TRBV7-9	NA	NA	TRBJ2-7	CASSLSPVYEQYF	TGTGCCAGCAGCTTATCTCCGGTCTACGAGCAGTACTTC
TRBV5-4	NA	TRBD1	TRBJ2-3	CASSTAGGQGRDTQYF	TGTGCCAGCAGCACCGCGGGGGGACAGGGGAGGGATACGCAGTATTTT
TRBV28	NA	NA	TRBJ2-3	CASSPSPSPTGSGSTDTQYF	TGTGCCAGCAGCCCCTCCCCATCACCTACAGGGTCGGGGAGCACAGATACGCAGTATTTT
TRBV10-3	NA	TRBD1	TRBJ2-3	CASRRDRGTDTQYF	TGTGCCAGCAGGCGGGACAGGGGGACAGATACGCAGTATTTT
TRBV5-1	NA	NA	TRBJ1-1	CASSEPWPVSEAFF	TGCGCCAGCAGCGAGCCGTGGCCGGTCTCTGAAGCTTTCTTT
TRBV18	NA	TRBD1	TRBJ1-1	CASSSTGARNTEAFF	TGTGCCAGCTCATCGACAGGGGCCAGGAACACTGAAGCTTTCTTT
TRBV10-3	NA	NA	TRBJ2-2	CATLQGVSGNTGELFF	TGTGCCACCCTACAGGGAGTTAGCGGGAACACCGGGGAGCTGTTTTTT
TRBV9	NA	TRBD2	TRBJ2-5	CASSAVLAGGETQYF	TGTGCCAGCAGCGCCGTACTAGCGGGGGGAGAGACCCAGTACTTC
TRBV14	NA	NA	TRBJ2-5	CASSQVQGPQETQYF	TGTGCCAGCAGCCAAGTTCAGGGCCCCCAAGAGACCCAGTACTTC
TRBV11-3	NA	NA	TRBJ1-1	CASSGQTGNTEAFF	TGTGCCAGCAGCGGACAAACAGGGAACACTGAAGCTTTCTTT
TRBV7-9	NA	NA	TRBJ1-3	CASSLTQGGNTIYF	TGTGCCAGCAGCTTAACGCAGGGGGGAAACACCATATATTTT
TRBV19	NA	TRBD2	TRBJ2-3	CASSIVLAGVTDTQYF	TGTGCCAGTAGTATAGTGCTAGCGGGGGTCACAGATACGCAGTATTTT
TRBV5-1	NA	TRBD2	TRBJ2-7	CASSGGGSGGEQYF	TGCGCCAGCAGCGGTGGCGGGAGTGGGGGTGAGCAGTACTTC
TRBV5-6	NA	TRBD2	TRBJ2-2	CASSSSGTSEVTGELFF	TGTGCCAGCAGCTCCTCCGGGACTAGCGAGGTCACCGGGGAGCTGTTTTTT
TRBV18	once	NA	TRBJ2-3	CASSPTRTDTQYF	TGTGCCAGCTCACCCACTCGCACAGATACGCAGTATTTT
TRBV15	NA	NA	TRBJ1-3	CATSRDRAGNTIYF	TGTGCCACCAGCAGAGACAGGGCCGGAAACACCATATATTTT
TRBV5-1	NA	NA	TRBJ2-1	CASSLGGPGNNEQFF	TGCGCCAGCAGCTTGGGAGGACCAGGGAACAATGAGCAGTTCTTC
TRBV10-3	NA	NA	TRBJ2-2	CAISPRTAVVSGELFF	TGTGCCATCAGTCCGAGGACAGCCGTAGTCTCCGGGGAGCTGTTTTTT
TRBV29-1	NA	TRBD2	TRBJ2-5	CSVSSGKETQYF	TGCAGCGTTAGTAGCGGGAAAGAGACCCAGTACTTC
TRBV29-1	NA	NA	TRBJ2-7	CSVGGRLLDEQYF	TGCAGCGTTGGGGGCCGGCTGCTAGACGAGCAGTACTTC
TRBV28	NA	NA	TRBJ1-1	CASSVLTVNTEAFF	TGTGCCAGCAGTGTCCTTACAGTGAACACTGAAGCTTTCTTT
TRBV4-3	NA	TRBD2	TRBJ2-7	CASSQVVSGAYEQYF	TGCGCCAGCAGCCAAGTTGTAAGCGGGGCCTACGAGCAGTACTTC
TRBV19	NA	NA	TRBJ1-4	CATKKGWQESEKLFF	TGTGCCACCAAAAAAGGTTGGCAGGAAAGTGAAAAACTGTTTTTT
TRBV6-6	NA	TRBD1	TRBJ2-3	CASSTRTGGGTQYF	TGTGCCAGCAGTACCCGGACAGGCGGAGGTACGCAGTATTTT
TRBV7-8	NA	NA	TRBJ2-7	CASSSPGTISSYEQYF	TGTGCCAGCAGCTCCCCCGGGACAATTAGCTCCTACGAGCAGTACTTC